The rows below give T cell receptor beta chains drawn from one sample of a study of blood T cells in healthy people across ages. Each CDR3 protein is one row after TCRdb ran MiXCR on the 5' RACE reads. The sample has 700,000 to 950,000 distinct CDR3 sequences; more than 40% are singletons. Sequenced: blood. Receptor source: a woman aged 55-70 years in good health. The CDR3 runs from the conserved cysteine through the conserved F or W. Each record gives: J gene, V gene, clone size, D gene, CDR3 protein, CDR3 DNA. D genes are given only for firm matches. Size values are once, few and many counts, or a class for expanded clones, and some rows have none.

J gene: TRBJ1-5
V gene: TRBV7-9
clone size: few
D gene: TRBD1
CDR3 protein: CASSPGGQGAQPQHF
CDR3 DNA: TGTGCCAGCAGCCCCGGGGGACAGGGAGCTCAGCCCCAGCATTTT

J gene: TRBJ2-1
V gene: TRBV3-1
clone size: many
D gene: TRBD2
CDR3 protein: CASSQAAGGHYNEQFF
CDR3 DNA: TGTGCCAGCAGCCAAGCAGCGGGGGGGCATTACAATGAGCAGTTCTTC

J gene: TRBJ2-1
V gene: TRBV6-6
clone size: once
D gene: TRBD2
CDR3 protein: CASSPGTSGSLNEQFF
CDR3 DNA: TGTGCCAGCAGCCCCGGGACTAGCGGGAGTCTTAATGAGCAGTTCTTC

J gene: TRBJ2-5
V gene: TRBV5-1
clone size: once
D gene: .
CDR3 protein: CASSADLETQYF
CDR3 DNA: TGCGCCAGCAGCGCGGACCTGGAGACCCAGTACTTC

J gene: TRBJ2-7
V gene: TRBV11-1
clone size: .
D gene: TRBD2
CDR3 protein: CASSLEGSGRIYNEQYF
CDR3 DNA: TGTGCCAGCAGCCTAGAGGGTAGCGGGAGGATCTACAATGAGCAGTACTTC

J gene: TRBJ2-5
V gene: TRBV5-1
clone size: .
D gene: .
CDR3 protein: CASSLNAGNQETQYF
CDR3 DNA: TGCGCCAGCAGCTTGAACGCGGGGAACCAAGAGACCCAGTACTTC

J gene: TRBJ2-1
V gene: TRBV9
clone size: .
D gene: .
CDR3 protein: CASSVAGDRTGEQFF
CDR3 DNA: TGTGCCAGCAGCGTAGCGGGAGATAGGACCGGTGAGCAGTTCTTC

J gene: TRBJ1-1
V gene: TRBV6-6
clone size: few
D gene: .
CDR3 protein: CASIAKPAAMNTEAFF
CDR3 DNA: TGTGCCAGCATCGCGAAGCCGGCCGCGATGAACACTGAAGCTTTCTTT

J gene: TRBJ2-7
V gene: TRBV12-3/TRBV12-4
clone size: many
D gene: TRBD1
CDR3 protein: CASSVDRGYEQYF
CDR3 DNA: TGTGCCAGCAGCGTGGACAGGGGCTACGAGCAGTACTTC

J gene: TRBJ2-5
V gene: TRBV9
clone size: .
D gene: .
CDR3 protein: CASSVVPRGEQYF
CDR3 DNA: TGTGCCAGCAGCGTAGTCCCCAGGGGAGAGCAGTACTTC

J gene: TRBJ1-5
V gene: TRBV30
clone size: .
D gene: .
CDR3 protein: CAWSVGGGQPQHF
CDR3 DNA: TGTGCCTGGAGCGTCGGGGGGGGTCAGCCCCAGCATTTT

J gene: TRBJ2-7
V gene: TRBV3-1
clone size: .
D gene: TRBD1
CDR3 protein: CASSQESGQGIYEQYF
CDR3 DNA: TGTGCCAGCAGCCAAGAATCGGGACAGGGAATCTACGAGCAGTACTTC

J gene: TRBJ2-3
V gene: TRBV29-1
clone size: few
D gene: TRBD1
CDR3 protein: CSDGQGASPRDTQYF
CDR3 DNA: TGCAGCGATGGACAGGGGGCTTCCCCCAGGGATACGCAGTATTTT

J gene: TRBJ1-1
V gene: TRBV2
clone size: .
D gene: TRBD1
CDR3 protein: CASSDQGARNTEAFF
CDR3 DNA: TGTGCCAGCAGTGACCAGGGGGCGCGAAACACTGAAGCTTTCTTT

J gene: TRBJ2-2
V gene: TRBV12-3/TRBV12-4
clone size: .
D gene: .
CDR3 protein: CASPKLSGNTGELFF
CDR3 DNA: TGTGCCAGCCCCAAGCTGTCCGGAAACACCGGGGAGCTGTTTTTT

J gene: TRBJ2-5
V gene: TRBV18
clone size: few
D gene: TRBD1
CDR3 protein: CASSPFKSGTGKQEAQYF
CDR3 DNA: TGTGCCAGCTCACCATTCAAGTCCGGGACAGGAAAGCAGGAGGCCCAGTACTTC